These 9 T cell receptor beta chains share one sample of origin, sequenced in a study of T cell repertoires in cytomegalovirus infection. TCRdb recomputed calls from the reads with MiXCR, one row per CDR3 protein. This sample has approximately 350,000 distinct CDR3 sequences, with about 35% found just once. The antigens for these receptors are not known. The specimen was cultured PBMCs, collected from culture after CMV antigen stimulation. The receptor source for this set is a human donor in good health (CMV status not recorded). Some clones in this sample may be carry-over from other donors' samples.

This clonotype was counted many times. The V call is TRBV11-2, the J call TRBJ2-1, with 7 bases aligning to TRBD2. The CDR3 contains 14 residues. J lost 9 bases, V lost 1 base, and 6 bases had no gene match. Germline V gene data show CDR1 as SGHAT and CDR2 as FQNNGV. CDR3 amino acids: CASSLVSGTGEQFF. Written as DNA, the CDR3 is TGTGCCAGCAGCTTAGTCAGCGGGACCGGTGAGCAGTTCTTC. Drawing the rest from reference TRBV11-2 and TRBJ2-1, the complete variable domain is EAGVAQSPRYKIIEKRQSVAFWCNPISGHATLYWYQQILGQGPKLLIQFQNNGVVDDSQLPKDRFSAERLKGVDSTLKIQPAKLEDSAVYLCASSLVSGTGEQFFGPGTRLTVL.

The chain uses TRBV19 and TRBJ1-2; 7 bases line up with TRBD1. Trimming removed 3 bases from V and 8 bases from J; junction bases left unmatched: 12. Looked up from germline, CDR1 is LNHDA and CDR2 is SQIVND (reference sequence). The CDR3 consists of 15 residues. The CDR3 sequence: CASSMPVAGGDGYTF. CDR3 DNA: TGTGCCAGTAGTATGCCTGTGGCAGGGGGAGACGGCTACACCTTC.

This clonotype appeared a few times. V gene TRBV11-2 combines with J gene TRBJ1-1; tentatively, D is TRBD1 (5 bases). Germline V CDR1 and CDR2: SGHAT, FQNNGV. Trimming removed 0 bases at V and 9 bases at J, with 17 bases between. The CDR3 is 15 residues long. As DNA, the CDR3 is TGTGCCAGCAGCTTAGAGGGGGGGTCAGGAACGAAAGCTTTCTTT. Translated: CASSLEGGSGTKAFF. The variable domain in full, with the rest retrieved from reference TRBV11-2 and TRBJ1-1, is EAGVAQSPRYKIIEKRQSVAFWCNPISGHATLYWYQQILGQGPKLLIQFQNNGVVDDSQLPKDRFSAERLKGVDSTLKIQPAKLEDSAVYLCASSLEGGSGTKAFFGQGTRLTVV.

The J gene is TRBJ2-3, the V gene TRBV30; D is unclear. Germline V CDR1 and CDR2: GTSNPN, SVGIG (reference sequence). This CDR3 spans 14 amino acids. V gave up 4 bases and J gave up 3 bases, with 14 bases separating them. CDR3 amino acids: CAWTTLLGTDTQYF. The CDR3 nucleotides are TGTGCCTGGACCACCCTTTTGGGAACAGATACGCAGTATTTT.

The chain joins TRBV4-3 to TRBJ2-7; tentative D call: TRBD2 (6 bases). CDR3 length: 16 amino acids. Looked up from germline, CDR1 is LGHNA and CDR2 is YSLEER. V was shortened by 1 base and J by 0 bases, with 13 bases between the two germline ends. CDR3 coding DNA: TGCGCCAGCAGCCAAGGGAGGCGGGACCCCTCCTACGAGCAGTACTTC. It is translated as CASSQGRRDPSYEQYF.

This clonotype was seen a few times. The CDR3 DNA follows: TGCGCCAGCAGCCAGACGGAAACAGGGGGCTATGGCTACACCTTC. It encodes CASSQTETGGYGYTF. This chain joins TRBV4-3 and TRBJ1-2, with 8 bases lining up with TRBD1. The V segment lost 3 bases and the J segment 4 bases; nucleotides outside the gene matches: 7. Looked up from germline, CDR1 is LGHNA and CDR2 is YSLEER. This CDR3 spans 15 amino acids.

This chain uses TRBV6-6 with TRBJ2-7; D could derive from TRBD1 or TRBD2 (5 bases each). Trimming shortened V by 2 bases and J by 4 bases, and 21 bases separated the two germline ends. This CDR3 contains 17 residues. Per germline, CDR1 MNHNY and CDR2 SVGAGI (reference sequence). The CDR3 DNA follows: TGTGCCAGCAGTTACGGCCATGGGACGGCCGCTGGGTACGAGCAGTACGTC. This translates into CASSYGHGTAAGYEQYV.

The chain couples TRBV2 to TRBJ1-2; D gene uncertain. With 1 base removed from V and 8 bases from J, the gap between germline ends came to 8 bases. Germline V CDR1 and CDR2: SNHLY, FYNNEI. This CDR3 region has 12 residues. In DNA, the CDR3 is TGTGCCAGCAGTGAAGGAATGGAAGGCTACACCTTC. Amino acid sequence: CASSEGMEGYTF.

Points on this clonotype: This may be a read error: a much more frequent sequence differs by one nucleotide. The chain is built from TRBV11-2 and TRBJ2-3, with 9 bases matching TRBD2. The CDR3 sequence is 19 residues long. Germline CDR1 SGHAT, CDR2 FQNNGV. CDR3 sequence: CASSLVGRGRASPTDTQSF. For the CDR3, the DNA is TGTGCCAGCAGCTTAGTGGGGCGCGGGAGGGCCTCCCCTACAGATACGCAGTCTTTT.